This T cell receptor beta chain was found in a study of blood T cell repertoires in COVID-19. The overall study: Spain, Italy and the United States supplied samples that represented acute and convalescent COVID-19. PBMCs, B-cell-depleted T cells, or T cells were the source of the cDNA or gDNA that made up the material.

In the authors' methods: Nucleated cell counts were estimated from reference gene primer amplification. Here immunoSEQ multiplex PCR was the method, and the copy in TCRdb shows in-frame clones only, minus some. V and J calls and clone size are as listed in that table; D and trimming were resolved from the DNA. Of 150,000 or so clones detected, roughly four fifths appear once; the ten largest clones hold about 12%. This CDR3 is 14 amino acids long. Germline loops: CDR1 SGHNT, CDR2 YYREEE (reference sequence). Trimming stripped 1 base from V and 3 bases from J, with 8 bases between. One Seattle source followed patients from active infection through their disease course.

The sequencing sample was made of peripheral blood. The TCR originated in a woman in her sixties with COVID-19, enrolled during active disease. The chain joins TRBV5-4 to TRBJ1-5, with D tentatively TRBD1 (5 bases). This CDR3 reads CASSLPGPNQPQHF. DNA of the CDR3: TGTGCCAGCAGCTTGCCAGGGCCCAATCAGCCCCAGCATTTT.